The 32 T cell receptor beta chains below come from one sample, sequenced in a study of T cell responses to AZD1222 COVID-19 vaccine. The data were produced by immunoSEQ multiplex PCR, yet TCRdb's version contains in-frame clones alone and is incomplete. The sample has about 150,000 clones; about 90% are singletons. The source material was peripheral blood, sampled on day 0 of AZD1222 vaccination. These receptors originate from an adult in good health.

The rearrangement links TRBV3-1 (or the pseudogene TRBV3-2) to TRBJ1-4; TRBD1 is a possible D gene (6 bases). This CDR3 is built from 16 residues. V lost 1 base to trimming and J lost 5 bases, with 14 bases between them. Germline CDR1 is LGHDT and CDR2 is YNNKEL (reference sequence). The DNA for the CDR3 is TGTGCCAGCAGCCAAGTGGCTCCAGGGGAGAATGAAAAACTGTTTTTT. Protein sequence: CASSQVAPGENEKLFF.

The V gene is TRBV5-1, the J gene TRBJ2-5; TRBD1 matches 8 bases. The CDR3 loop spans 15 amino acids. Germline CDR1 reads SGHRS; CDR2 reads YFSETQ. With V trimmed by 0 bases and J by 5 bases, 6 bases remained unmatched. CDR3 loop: CASSLVPTGEETQYF. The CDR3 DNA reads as TGCGCCAGCAGCTTGGTTCCGACAGGGGAGGAGACCCAGTACTTC. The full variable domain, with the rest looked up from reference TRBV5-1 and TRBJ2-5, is KAGVTQTPRYLIKTRGQQVTLSCSPISGHRSVSWYQQTPGQGLQFLFEYFSETQRNKGNFPGRFSGRQFSNSRSEMNVSTLELGDSALYLCASSLVPTGEETQYFGPGTRLLVL.

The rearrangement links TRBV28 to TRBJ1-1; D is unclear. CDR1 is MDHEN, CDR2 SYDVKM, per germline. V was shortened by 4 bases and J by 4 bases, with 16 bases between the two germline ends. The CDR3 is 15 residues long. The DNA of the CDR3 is TGTGCCAGCAGTTCGTTGTTACGGCACCTCACTGAAGCTTTCTTT. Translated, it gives CASSSLLRHLTEAFF.

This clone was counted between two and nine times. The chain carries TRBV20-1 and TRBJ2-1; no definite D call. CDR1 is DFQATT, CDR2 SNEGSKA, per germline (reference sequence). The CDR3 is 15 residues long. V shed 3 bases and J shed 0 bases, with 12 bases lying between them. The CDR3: CSASRLPSSYNEQFF. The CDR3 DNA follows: TGCAGTGCTAGTCGGCTACCTTCCTCCTACAATGAGCAGTTCTTC.

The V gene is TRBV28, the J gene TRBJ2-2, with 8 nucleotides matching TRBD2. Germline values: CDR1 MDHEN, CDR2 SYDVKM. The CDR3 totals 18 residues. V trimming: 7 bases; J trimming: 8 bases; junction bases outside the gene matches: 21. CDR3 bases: TGTGCCAGCACCCGGTGGAGCGGGGGTTTACCCCCCTTTGGGGAGCTGTTTTTT. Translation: CASTRWSGGLPPFGELFF.

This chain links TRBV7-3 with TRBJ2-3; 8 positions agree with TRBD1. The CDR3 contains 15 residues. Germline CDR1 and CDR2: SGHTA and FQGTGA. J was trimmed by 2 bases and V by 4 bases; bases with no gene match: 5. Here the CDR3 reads CASSYGTGFTDTQYF. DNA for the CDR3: TGTGCCAGCAGCTACGGGACAGGTTTCACAGATACGCAGTATTTT.

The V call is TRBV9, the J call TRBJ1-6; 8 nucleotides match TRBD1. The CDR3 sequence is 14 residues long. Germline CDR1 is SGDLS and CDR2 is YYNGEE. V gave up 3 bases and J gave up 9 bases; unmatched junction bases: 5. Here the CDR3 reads CASSGGDRSSPLHF. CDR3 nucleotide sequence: TGTGCCAGCAGCGGGGGGGACAGGAGTTCACCCCTCCACTTT.

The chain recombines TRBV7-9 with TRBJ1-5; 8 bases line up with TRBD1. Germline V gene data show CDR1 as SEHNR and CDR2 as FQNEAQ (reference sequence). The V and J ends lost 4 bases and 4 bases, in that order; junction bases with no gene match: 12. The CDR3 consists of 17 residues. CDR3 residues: CASSSETGVVRNQPQHF. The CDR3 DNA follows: TGTGCCAGCAGCTCAGAGACAGGGGTTGTGAGGAATCAGCCCCAGCATTTT.

This CDR3 reads CASRLTVNTEAFF. CDR3 coding DNA: TGTGCCAGCAGACTGACAGTGAACACTGAAGCTTTCTTT. This chain joins TRBV5-8 and TRBJ1-1; weak D call: TRBD1 (5 bases). Germline V gene data show CDR1 as SGHTS and CDR2 as YDEGEE. Trimming took 5 bases from V and 0 from J, leaving 8 bases between them. The CDR3 length is 13 residues.

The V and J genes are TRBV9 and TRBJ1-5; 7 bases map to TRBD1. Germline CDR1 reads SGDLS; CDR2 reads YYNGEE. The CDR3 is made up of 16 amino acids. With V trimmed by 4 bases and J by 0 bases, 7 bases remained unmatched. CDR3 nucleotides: TGTGCCAGCAGCCCCCACAGGGGAGATAGCAATCAGCCCCAGCATTTT. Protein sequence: CASSPHRGDSNQPQHF.

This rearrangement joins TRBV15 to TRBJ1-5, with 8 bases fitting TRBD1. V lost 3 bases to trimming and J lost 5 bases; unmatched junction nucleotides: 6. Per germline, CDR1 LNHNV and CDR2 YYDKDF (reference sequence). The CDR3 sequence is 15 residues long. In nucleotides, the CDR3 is TGTGCCACCAGCAGGACCGGGACAGGTCATCAGCCCCAGCATTTT. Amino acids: CATSRTGTGHQPQHF.

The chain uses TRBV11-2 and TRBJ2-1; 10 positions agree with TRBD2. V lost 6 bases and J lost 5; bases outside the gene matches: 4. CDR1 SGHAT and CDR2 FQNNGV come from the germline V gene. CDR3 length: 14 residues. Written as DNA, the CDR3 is TGTGCCAGCAGTCTTCTAGCGGGAGACAATGAGCAGTTCTTC. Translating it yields CASSLLAGDNEQFF.

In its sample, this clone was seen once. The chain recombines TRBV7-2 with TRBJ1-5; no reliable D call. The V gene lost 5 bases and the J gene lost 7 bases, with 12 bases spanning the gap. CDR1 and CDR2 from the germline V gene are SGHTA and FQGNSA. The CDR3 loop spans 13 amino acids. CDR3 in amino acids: CASSVKVEQPQHF. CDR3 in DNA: TGTGCCAGCAGCGTTAAGGTAGAACAGCCCCAGCATTTT. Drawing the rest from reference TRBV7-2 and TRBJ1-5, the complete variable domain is GAGVSQSPSNKVTEKGKDVELRCDPISGHTALYWYRQSLGQGLEFLIYFQGNSAPDKSGLPSDRFSAERTGGSVSTLTIQRTQQEDSAVYLCASSVKVEQPQHFGDGTRLSIL.

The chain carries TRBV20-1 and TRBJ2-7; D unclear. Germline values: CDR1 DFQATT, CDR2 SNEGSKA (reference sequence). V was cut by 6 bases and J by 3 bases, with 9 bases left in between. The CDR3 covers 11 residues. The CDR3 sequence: CSARPSYEQYF. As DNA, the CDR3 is TGCAGTGCCCGACCGAGCTACGAGCAGTACTTC.

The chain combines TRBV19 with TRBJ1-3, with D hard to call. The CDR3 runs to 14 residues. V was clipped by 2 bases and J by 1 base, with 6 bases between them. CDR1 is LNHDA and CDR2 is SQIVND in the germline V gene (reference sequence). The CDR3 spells CASSIQASGNTIYF. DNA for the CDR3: TGTGCCAGTAGTATACAGGCGTCTGGAAACACCATATATTTT.

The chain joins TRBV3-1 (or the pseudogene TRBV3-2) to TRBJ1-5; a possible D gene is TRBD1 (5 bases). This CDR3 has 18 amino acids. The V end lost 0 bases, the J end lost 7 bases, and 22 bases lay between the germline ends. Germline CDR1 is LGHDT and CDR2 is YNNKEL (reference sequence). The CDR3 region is CASSQDPTGRGEGQPQHF. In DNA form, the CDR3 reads TGTGCCAGCAGCCAAGATCCGACCGGAAGGGGTGAGGGACAGCCCCAGCATTTT.

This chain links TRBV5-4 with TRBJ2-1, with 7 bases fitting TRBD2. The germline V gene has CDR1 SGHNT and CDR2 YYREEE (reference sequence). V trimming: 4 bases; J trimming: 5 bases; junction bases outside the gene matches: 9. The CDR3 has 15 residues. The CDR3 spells CASSPTGLTNNEQFF. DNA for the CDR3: TGTGCCAGCAGCCCTACGGGACTAACGAACAATGAGCAGTTCTTC.

The CDR3 sequence: CASTLRPMGKGQPQHF. CDR3 DNA: TGTGCCAGTACCCTACGACCCATGGGGAAGGGTCAGCCCCAGCATTTT. The chain recombines TRBV19 with TRBJ1-5; D is unclear. This CDR3 region has 16 residues. CDR1 is LNHDA, CDR2 SQIVND, per germline (reference sequence). V was shortened by 7 bases and J by 6 bases, with 22 bases between the two germline ends.

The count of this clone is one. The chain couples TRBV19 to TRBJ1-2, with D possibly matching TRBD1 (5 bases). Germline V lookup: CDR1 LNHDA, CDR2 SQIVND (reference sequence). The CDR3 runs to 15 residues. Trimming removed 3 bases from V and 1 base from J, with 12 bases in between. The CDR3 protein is CASSIVYGGNYGYTF. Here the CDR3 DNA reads TGTGCCAGTAGTATTGTCTACGGGGGTAACTATGGCTACACCTTC.

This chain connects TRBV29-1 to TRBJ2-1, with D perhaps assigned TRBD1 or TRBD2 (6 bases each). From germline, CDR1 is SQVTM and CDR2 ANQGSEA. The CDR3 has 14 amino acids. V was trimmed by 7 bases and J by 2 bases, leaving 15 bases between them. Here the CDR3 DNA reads TGCAGCGGGGACGGGGGCCCCCCCTACAATGAGCAGTTCTTC. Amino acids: CSGDGGPPYNEQFF.

DNA of the CDR3: TGCGCCAGCAGCCAAGAACGCGGGGGAGGCACAGATACGCAGTATTTT. It yields the protein CASSQERGGGTDTQYF. The chain is built from TRBV4-3 and TRBJ2-3, with 7 bases matching TRBD2. Germline CDR1 LGHNA, CDR2 YSLEER. The CDR3 spans 16 residues. V was clipped by 0 bases and J by 1 base; unmatched bases: 4.

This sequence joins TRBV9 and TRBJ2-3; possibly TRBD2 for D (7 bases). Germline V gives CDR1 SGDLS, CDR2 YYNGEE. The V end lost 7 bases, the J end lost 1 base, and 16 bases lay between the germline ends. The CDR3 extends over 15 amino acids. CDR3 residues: CASSLGGAGTDTQYF. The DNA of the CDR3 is TGTGCCAGCTCGCTGGGGGGGGCAGGCACAGATACGCAGTATTTT.

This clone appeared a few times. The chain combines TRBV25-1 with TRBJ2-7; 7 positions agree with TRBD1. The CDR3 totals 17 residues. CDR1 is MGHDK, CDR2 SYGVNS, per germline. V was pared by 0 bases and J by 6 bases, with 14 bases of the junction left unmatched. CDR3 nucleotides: TGTGCCAGCAGTGAATATCTAGGATCTAATTCAGGGGGCGAGCAGTACTTC. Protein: CASSEYLGSNSGGEQYF.

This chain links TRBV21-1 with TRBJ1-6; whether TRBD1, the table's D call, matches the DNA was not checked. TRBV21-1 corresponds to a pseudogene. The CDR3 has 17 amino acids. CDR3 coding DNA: TGTGCCAGCAGCAATTGCCGGGACAGAAACGATACTTCACCCCTCCACTTT. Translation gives CASSNCRDRNDTSPLHF.

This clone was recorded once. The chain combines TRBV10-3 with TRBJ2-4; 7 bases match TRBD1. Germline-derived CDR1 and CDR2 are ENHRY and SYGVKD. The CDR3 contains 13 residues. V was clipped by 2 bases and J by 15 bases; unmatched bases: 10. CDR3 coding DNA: TGTGCCATCAGTGAGACTACGGGACAGAGGGGGTACTTC. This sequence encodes CAISETTGQRGYF.

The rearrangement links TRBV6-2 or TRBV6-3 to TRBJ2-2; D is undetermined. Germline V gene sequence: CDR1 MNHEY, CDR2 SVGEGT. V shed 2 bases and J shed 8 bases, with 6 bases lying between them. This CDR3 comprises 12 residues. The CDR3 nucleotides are TGTGCCAGCAGTTACCGTGGGGGGGAGCTGTTTTTT. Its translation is CASSYRGGELFF.

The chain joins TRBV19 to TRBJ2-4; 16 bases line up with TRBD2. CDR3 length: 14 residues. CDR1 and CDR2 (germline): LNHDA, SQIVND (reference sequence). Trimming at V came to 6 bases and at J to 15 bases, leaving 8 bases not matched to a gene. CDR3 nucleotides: TGTGCCAGTAGCCCGGGACTAGCGGGGGGGCTGGGGTACTTC. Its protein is CASSPGLAGGLGYF.

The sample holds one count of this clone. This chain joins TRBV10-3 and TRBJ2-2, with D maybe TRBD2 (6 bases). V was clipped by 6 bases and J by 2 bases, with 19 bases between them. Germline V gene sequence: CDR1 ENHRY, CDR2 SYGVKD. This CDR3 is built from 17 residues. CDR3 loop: CAISVSRGGSNTGELFF. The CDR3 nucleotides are TGTGCCATCAGCGTTTCCCGCGGAGGGAGCAACACCGGGGAGCTGTTTTTT.

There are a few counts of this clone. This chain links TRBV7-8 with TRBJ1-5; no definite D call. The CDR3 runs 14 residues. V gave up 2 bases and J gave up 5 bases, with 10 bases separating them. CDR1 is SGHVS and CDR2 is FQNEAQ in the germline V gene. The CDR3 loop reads CASSLSSYDQPQHF. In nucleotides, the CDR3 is TGTGCCAGCAGCTTAAGCAGTTATGATCAGCCCCAGCATTTT.

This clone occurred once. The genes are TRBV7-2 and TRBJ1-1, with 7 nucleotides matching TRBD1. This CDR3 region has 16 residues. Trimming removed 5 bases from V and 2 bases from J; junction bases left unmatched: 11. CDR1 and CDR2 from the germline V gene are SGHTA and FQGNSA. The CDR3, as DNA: TGTGCCAGCAGCCGTCTCGGGGGACAGATCAACACTGAAGCTTTCTTT. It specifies CASSRLGGQINTEAFF.

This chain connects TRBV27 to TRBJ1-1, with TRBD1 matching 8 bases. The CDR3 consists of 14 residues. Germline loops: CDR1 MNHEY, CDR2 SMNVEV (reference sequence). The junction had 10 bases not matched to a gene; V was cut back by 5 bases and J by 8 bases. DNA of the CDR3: TGTGCCAGCAGTCCTTGGACAGGGAAGTTGGAAGCTTTCTTT. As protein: CASSPWTGKLEAFF.

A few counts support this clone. CDR3 DNA sequence: TGTGCCAGCAGTTCGTGGGGAGGACAGGGCCTCGGTGGGCAGTACTTC. Its translation: CASSSWGGQGLGGQYF. The rearrangement joins TRBV27 to TRBJ2-7; 8 bases are a match to TRBD1. Losses at the gene ends were 4 bases for V and 9 bases for J; bases not matched to a gene: 17. CDR1 MNHEY and CDR2 SMNVEV come from the germline V gene (reference sequence). This CDR3 contains 16 residues.